This T cell receptor (beta chain) was sequenced for a study of OX40 agonist ivuxolimab in advanced cancers. Clones were read by immunoSEQ multiplex PCR, and TCRdb kept only the in-frame ones, dropping some. The table has around 60,000 clones, about 85% seen once. The sample holds one count of this clone. Sequences were derived from CD4+ or CD8+ T cells sorted from blood, sampled in a trial of the OX40 agonist ivuxolimab. The receptor was derived from an adult with an advanced solid tumor such as melanoma, head and neck, liver or kidney cancer.

The CDR3 DNA reads as TGCGCCAGCAGCCAAGATGAGAGGGAGGGTGAAAAACTGTTTTTT. Its protein is CASSQDEREGEKLFF. The chain combines TRBV4-1 with TRBJ1-4; D remains ambiguous. The CDR3 contains 15 residues. Between the trimmed V and J ends, which lost 0 bases and 7 bases, there was a span of 12 bases. The V gene's germline CDR1 is MGHRA and CDR2 YSYEKL.